The T cell receptor (beta chain) described here comes from a study of post-analysis software for immune sequencing data. Overall study: Included among the disease courses, which were recorded for the cohort, were relapsing-remitting, secondary progressive and progressive-relapsing multiple sclerosis.

Concerning this clonotype itself: The antigen is unknown.

Study results and limitations: The study found significantly lower normalized Chao1 diversity in multiple sclerosis patients than in controls. Elevated frequency relative to controls characterized several TRBV segments in patients, TRBV5-6, TRBV5-1 and TRBV20-1 among them.

Unique molecular identifiers were built into the TCR beta cDNA libraries. A population of about 0.95 to 10 million T cells gave rise to around 530,000 cDNA molecules. TCRdb analysed the PCR reads with MiXCR anew, one entry per CDR3 protein. The table shows about 260,000 distinct CDR3 sequences, with 36% occurring only once. Germline CDR1 and CDR2: SQVTM and ANQGSEA. Trimming cost V 4 bases and J 5 bases; bases outside gene matches: 3. This CDR3 has 14 residues. This TCR was recovered from a girl aged 10 to 17 with multiple sclerosis. The gene calls are TRBV29-1 and TRBJ2-1; TRBD2 matches at 12 bases. Sequenced: blood. The CDR3 DNA sequence: TGCAGCGTTGTCCGACTAGCGGGGGACAATGAGCAGTTCTTC. It specifies CSVVRLAGDNEQFF.